This T cell receptor (beta chain) came from a study of cytomegalovirus exposure and HLA in healthy donors. Points on this clone: Its target is unknown.

In the PCR, 60 Vbeta and 13 Jbeta primers were used. The data were produced by immunoSEQ multiplex PCR, yet TCRdb's version contains in-frame clones alone and is incomplete. The sample records 170,000 or so clones, about 80% being singletons. CDR1 and CDR2 (germline): SEHNR, FQNEAQ (reference sequence). The V end was cut by 0 bases, the J end by 8 bases, with 11 bases between. The length of the CDR3 is 14 residues. Study-level findings and limits: For TCR beta chains, V- and J-gene trimming was later linked to a missense DCLRE1C variant. About 87% or about 30% of the time was how often most TCR beta V segments were productive, according to an earlier analysis. HLA allele associations emerged for about 16,000 TCR beta sequences in a later analysis, at 0.05 false discovery rate.

The TCR sequence derives from a man aged 30 to 39 in good health and CMV-seropositive. The chain carries TRBV7-9 and TRBJ1-3, with D possibly TRBD1 on 5 matching bases. The sequencing input was PBMCs. Here the CDR3 reads CASSLALGEDTIYF. The CDR3 coding sequence is TGTGCCAGCAGCTTAGCGCTAGGGGAGGACACCATATATTTT.